Listed below are T cell receptor beta chains from one sample, sequenced in a study of brain metastases from non-small cell lung cancer. Sequencing used immunoSEQ multiplex PCR; TCRdb keeps in-frame clones, though not all of them. The sample has over a thousand clones; around 89% are singletons. The source material was tumor-adjacent normal tissue. The receptors derive from a donor at least 40 years old with non-small cell lung cancer. The CDR3 runs from the conserved cysteine through the conserved F or W. The D gene is left open where the match is weak. Only some rows state a clone size, as once, few, many or a class for expanded clones.

.	TRBJ2-2	TRBV6-4	TRBD2	TGTGCCAGCAGTGACTCCGCGGGGGGCCCCGGGGAGCTGTTTTTT	CASSDSAGGPGELFF
.	TRBJ1-5	TRBV27	.	TGTGCCAGCAGTTTGCGAAGGGCCTATCAGCCCCAGCATTTT	CASSLRRAYQPQHF
.	TRBJ1-6	TRBV5-6	.	TGTGCCAGCAGCGTGGGAGGATTCTCGAATTCACCCCTCCACTTT	CASSVGGFSNSPLHF
.	TRBJ1-1	TRBV30	.	TGTACCTGGAGTACAGGGCAGACTGAAGCTTTCTTT	CTWSTGQTEAFF
.	TRBJ1-5	TRBV6-2/TRBV6-3	.	TGTGCCAGCAGCCGGGGTAAGGGGCCGAATCAGCCCCAGCATTTT	CASSRGKGPNQPQHF
.	TRBJ1-1	TRBV7-2	.	TGTGCCAGCAGCTTAGAACAGAACACTAAAGCTTTCTTT	CASSLEQNTKAFF
.	TRBJ2-1	TRBV19	TRBD2	TGTGCCACCTCCTGGGGGACTAGTGGCTACAATGAGCAGTTCTTC	CATSWGTSGYNEQFF
.	TRBJ2-2	TRBV6-4	.	TGTGCCAGCAGTGAAGGGAACACCGGGAAGCTGTTTTTT	CASSEGNTGKLFF
.	TRBJ2-5	TRBV7-9	.	TGTGCCAGCAGACCTACAGGGAACCAAGAGACCCAGTACTTC	CASRPTGNQETQYF
.	TRBJ2-7	TRBV18	.	TGTGCCAGCTCACCTGAGGTTGAAAACGAGCAGTACTTC	CASSPEVENEQYF
.	TRBJ1-1	TRBV19	.	TGTGCCAGTAGTATCCCCCAGATGAACACTGAAGCTTTCTTT	CASSIPQMNTEAFF
.	TRBJ2-5	TRBV10-3	TRBD1	TGTGCCATCAGTGAGTCGAGAGGGCAGGGGACAGAAGAGACCCAGTACTTC	CAISESRGQGTEETQYF
.	TRBJ2-7	TRBV21-1	.	TGTGCCAGCAGCATTAAGGACAGGGTTTCGCAGTACTTC	CASSIKDRVSQYF
once	TRBJ2-1	TRBV7-9	TRBD1	TGTGCCAGCAGCTTAACAGACAGGGACGACAATGAGCAGTTCTTC	CASSLTDRDDNEQFF
.	TRBJ2-3	TRBV2	.	TGTGCCAGCAGTGGAGGGGACTCTAGCACAGATACGCAGTATTTT	CASSGGDSSTDTQYF
few	TRBJ1-4	TRBV11-3	TRBD1	TGTGCCAGCAGCCCACGGACAGGGAATGAAAAACTGTTTTTT	CASSPRTGNEKLFF
few	TRBJ2-7	TRBV6-2/TRBV6-3	TRBD1	TGTGCCAGCAGTCGGACAGGGGGTGTCTCCTACGAGCAGTACTTC	CASSRTGGVSYEQYF
.	TRBJ1-5	TRBV11-1	TRBD1	TGTGCCAGCAGCCCTGGACAGGGGCAAAATCAGCCCCAGCATTTT	CASSPGQGQNQPQHF
.	TRBJ2-5	TRBV30	.	TGTGCCTGGAGCTTGTCCAGTGAGACCCAGTACTTC	CAWSLSSETQYF
large	TRBJ2-4	TRBV7-2	.	TGTGCCAGCAGCTCCCCTGTGTTTGGGCAAATAGGGGACATTCAGTACTTC	CASSSPVFGQIGDIQYF
.	TRBJ2-3	TRBV7-9	.	TGTGCCAGCAGCGGGGCTAGCACAGATACGCAGTATTTT	CASSGASTDTQYF
few	TRBJ1-5	TRBV28	.	TGTGCCAGCAGTTTGGGTATAGGCAATCAGCCCCAGCATTTT	CASSLGIGNQPQHF
.	TRBJ2-2	TRBV24-1	TRBD1	TGTGCCACCAGTGATGGACAGGGGTTAAACACCGGGGAGCTGTTTTTT	CATSDGQGLNTGELFF
.	TRBJ1-1	TRBV28	.	TGTGCCAGCAGTGGTAGGGTTGGCACTGAAGCTTTCTTT	CASSGRVGTEAFF
.	TRBJ2-3	TRBV27	.	TGTGCCAGCAGGCCCCATCACGGGGCGGACCCACTAGAGAATACGCAGTATTTT	CASRPHHGADPLENTQYF
.	TRBJ2-7	TRBV7-2	TRBD2	TGTGCCAGCAGCCCACTAGCGGGGAGCTCCTACGAGCAGTACTTC	CASSPLAGSSYEQYF
.	TRBJ2-2	TRBV18	.	TGTGCCAGTTCACCACCGCGGGGGAACACCGGGGAGCTGTTTTTT	CASSPPRGNTGELFF
.	TRBJ2-1	TRBV2	.	TGTGCCAGCAGGACCGCGTATCTCTCCTACAATGAGCAGTTCTTC	CASRTAYLSYNEQFF